Each of the 5 T cell receptor beta chains below was sequenced from the same sample in a study of shared clonotypes between healthy human individuals. Only in-frame clones appear in the TCRdb table, and some are missing; sequencing was by immunoSEQ multiplex PCR. The sample yields 1.5 million to 2.5 million clones, about 95% seen once. CD45RO-negative CD8 cells positively selected for CCR7 made up the naive population, which excluded terminally differentiated effector memory CD45RA+ cells. What was sequenced was naive CD8+ T cells sorted from blood. The receptors stem from a man between 18 and 35 years old in good health.

V gene TRBV18 combines with J gene TRBJ1-1; D is possibly TRBD1 (5 bases). V was trimmed by 1 base and J by 8 bases, leaving 17 bases between them. This CDR3 spans 15 amino acids. The germline CDR1 and CDR2 sequences are KGHSH and LQKENI. The CDR3 protein is CASSPRGPIKLEAFF. The CDR3 region has the DNA TGTGCCAGCTCACCACGGGGACCGATTAAATTGGAAGCTTTCTTT.

This chain connects TRBV10-3 to TRBJ2-7, with a weak D call TRBD2 (5 bases). CDR3 size: 18 residues. V was shortened by 0 bases and J by 6 bases, with 24 bases between the two germline ends. Germline lookup yields CDR1 ENHRY and CDR2 SYGVKD. The CDR3 loop reads CAISESIGRFGDFGEQYF. For the CDR3, the DNA is TGTGCCATCAGTGAGTCGATCGGCCGGTTCGGGGATTTTGGCGAGCAGTACTTC.

The V call is TRBV9, the J call TRBJ2-5; D is perhaps TRBD1 (5 bases). The V end lost 0 bases, the J end lost 2 bases, and 14 bases lay between the germline ends. Germline V gene lookup returns CDR1 SGDLS and CDR2 YYNGEE. CDR3 size: 16 residues. DNA for the CDR3: TGTGCCAGCAGCGTAGAAGGGCAGACAGCACAAGAGACCCAGTACTTC. Its translation: CASSVEGQTAQETQYF.

Of note for this clone: This CDR3 is also generated by other DNA sequences in the sample. The chain recombines TRBV11-2 with TRBJ2-7; 9 nucleotides agree with TRBD1. Germline values: CDR1 SGHAT, CDR2 FQNNGV. The CDR3 sequence is 15 residues long. V lost 3 bases to trimming and J lost 4 bases; unmatched junction nucleotides: 7. CDR3 DNA: TGTGCCAGCAGCTTGGGGACAGGGAGTTCTTACGAGCAGTACTTC. This translates into CASSLGTGSSYEQYF.

This clone was seen once. The J gene is TRBJ2-5, the V gene TRBV7-2; TRBD2 matches at 11 bases. V shed 1 base, J shed 7 bases, and the junction held 5 bases outside the gene matches. Germline V gives CDR1 SGHTA, CDR2 FQGNSA. CDR3 length equals 15 residues. The DNA of the CDR3 is TGTGCCAGCAGCTTAGAACTAGCGGGGGTGGCGACCCAGTACTTC. Its translation is CASSLELAGVATQYF.